Reported below is one TCR beta chain. Its antigen remains unknown. This sample is drawn from a study of OX40 agonist ivuxolimab in advanced cancers. Study overall: The mean age was around 56 years, ranging from 23 to 79, with under 90% of participants male. Partial responses, seen in three patients, involved one hepatocellular carcinoma and two cutaneous melanomas. Study findings and constraints: People who partly responded at 0.1-3.0 mg/kg had some of the least clonal expansion seen.

Sequencing used immunoSEQ multiplex PCR; TCRdb keeps in-frame clones, though not all of them. The repertoire holds roughly 120,000 clones, roughly nine tenths seen once, with about 0.3% in the top ten. The study sampled blood at baseline, cycle 4 day 1, and cycle 7 day 1. This receptor was obtained from an adult with an advanced solid tumor such as melanoma, head and neck, liver or kidney cancer. The sample in question was CD4+ or CD8+ T cells sorted from blood, obtained in a trial of the OX40 agonist ivuxolimab.

The CDR3 DNA reads TGTGCCAGCAGTGTCGGACAGGGTTATGAAAAACTGTTTTTT. Translation: CASSVGQGYEKLFF. This rearrangement joins TRBV2 to TRBJ1-4; TRBD1 matches 8 bases. The germline V gene encodes CDR1 SNHLY and CDR2 FYNNEI. The CDR3 spans 14 residues. V was clipped by 4 bases and J by 6 bases; unmatched bases: 4.